The clone carrying this T cell receptor beta chain showed up many times. Its antigen is currently unknown. Trimming cost V 3 bases and J 1 base; bases outside gene matches: 5. CDR1 SGHTA and CDR2 FQGNSA come from the germline V gene. The length of the CDR3 is 15 residues. TCRdb ran MiXCR on the 5' RACE reads and lists one entry per CDR3 protein. The sample has hundreds of thousands of distinct CDR3 sequences, about 10% seen once. This specimen belongs to a study of CD8 T cells in ankylosing spondylitis. Study-wide findings and caveats: Blood from ankylosing spondylitis patients appeared to carry a characteristic roughly 8-variant TCR beta motif. The study looked at matched synovial fluid samples from ankylosing spondylitis patients. Disease-linked clones were reported to be significantly enriched there.

This receptor was taken from a male donor with ankylosing spondylitis. The chain has TRBV7-2 and TRBJ1-1, with 7 nucleotides matching TRBD1. The specimen sequenced was blood, either unsorted or a sorted T cell fraction (not recorded which). The CDR3 region is CASSFWTGGNTEAFF. CDR3 nucleotide sequence: TGTGCCAGCAGCTTTTGGACAGGAGGGAACACTGAAGCTTTCTTT. Full variable domain (rest looked up from reference TRBV7-2 and TRBJ1-1): GAGVSQSPSNKVTEKGKDVELRCDPISGHTALYWYRQSLGQGLEFLIYFQGNSAPDKSGLPSDRFSAERTGGSVSTLTIQRTQQEDSAVYLCASSFWTGGNTEAFFGQGTRLTVV.